Here is one T cell receptor (beta chain) with its context. Its antigen is still unknown. This sample is part of a study of cytomegalovirus exposure and HLA in healthy donors. Findings and limits, study-wide: Later analysis associated a missense DCLRE1C variant with TCR beta V- and J-gene trimming.

Primers for the PCR totalled 60 Vbeta and 13 Jbeta. The table came from immunoSEQ multiplex PCR; TCRdb's copy has only in-frame clones and leaves some out. The sample yields under 150,000 clones, 70% to 85% seen once. Germline CDR1 and CDR2: KGHSH and LQKENI. Trimming cost V 3 bases and J 5 bases, with 16 bases left between them. This CDR3 region has 15 residues. The rearrangement uses TRBV18 and TRBJ2-5; D gene uncertain. The sample taken for sequencing was PBMCs. This clonotype was obtained from a woman between 55 and 75 years old in good health and CMV-seropositive. Here the CDR3 reads CASSPALGHEETQYF. CDR3 DNA: TGTGCCAGCTCACCGGCCCTGGGCCACGAGGAGACCCAGTACTTC. Variable domain in full (rest from reference TRBV18 and TRBJ2-5): NAGVMQNPRHLVRRRGQEARLRCSPMKGHSHVYWYRQLPEEGLKFMVYLQKENIIDESGMPKERFSAEFPKEGPSILRIQQVVRGDSAAYFCASSPALGHEETQYFGPGTRLLVL.